Listed below are T cell receptor beta chains from one sample, sequenced in a study of cytomegalovirus exposure and HLA in healthy donors. Here immunoSEQ multiplex PCR was the method, and the copy in TCRdb shows in-frame clones only, minus some. Among just over 150,000 clones, roughly 84% were seen once, and the ten largest hold around 2.1%. Sequenced input: PBMCs. These receptors came from a man aged 18 to 30 in good health and CMV-seropositive. Both conserved end residues are trimmed from each CDR3.

v_call,j_call,cdr3_aa
TRBV2,TRBJ1-1,ASSQDRPENTEAF
TRBV5-6,TRBJ2-5,ASSPGRGRGETQY
TRBV18,TRBJ1-1,ASSPDADFEAF
TRBV7-8,TRBJ1-1,ASSASGPLNTEAF
TRBV4-3,TRBJ2-1,ASSQDPSGGYYNEQF
TRBV2,TRBJ1-3,ASSEGDYSGNTIY
TRBV6-1,TRBJ2-7,ASSEFASVRPWQY
TRBV5-1,TRBJ2-1,ASSLAAGEQF
TRBV7-9,TRBJ1-6,ASSLTGGSPLH
TRBV4-3,TRBJ2-5,ASSQGDSGGKETQY
TRBV9,TRBJ2-3,ASSVSLLADTQY
TRBV30,TRBJ1-2,AWSQGDYGYT
TRBV7-9,TRBJ2-5,ASSQTSGGARETQY
TRBV30,TRBJ1-1,AWKVRENTEAF
TRBV27,TRBJ1-1,ASSPLQHMNTEAF
TRBV19,TRBJ1-5,ASSMATGNNQPQH
TRBV7-8,TRBJ2-7,ASSYLAGSSYEQY
TRBV27,TRBJ2-7,AVQNRAAEQY
TRBV6-5,TRBJ1-2,ASRDGGGGYT
TRBV7-6,TRBJ1-3,ASSPRRLDRVLY
TRBV19,TRBJ2-7,ASSIQGWGEQY
TRBV7-9,TRBJ2-1,ASSQTSGGRNEQF
TRBV7-8,TRBJ2-3,ASSLMASGTDTQY
TRBV6-1,TRBJ1-5,ASSPLGQGNQPQH
TRBV7-2,TRBJ2-7,ASSLTSGGIYEQY
TRBV7-3,TRBJ1-1,ASSSGPLTDFNTEAF
TRBV7-9,TRBJ1-1,ASSFDRGWTEAF
TRBV7-2,TRBJ2-2,ASSLYGQNTGELF
TRBV4-3,TRBJ2-4,ASSQSIGGSSLKNSQY
TRBV5-8,TRBJ1-5,ASSLFRGNQPQH
TRBV7-9,TRBJ2-5,SSSPKTGLGRETQY
TRBV7-9,TRBJ2-3,ASSLFPGGTDTQY
TRBV11-3,TRBJ1-1,ASSQRDITNTEAF
TRBV18,TRBJ2-1,ASSAYMGLAANEQF
TRBV4-3,TRBJ2-2,ASSQERRGGNTGELF
TRBV5-6,TRBJ2-2,ASSLGQSNTGELF
TRBV6-1,TRBJ2-2,ASSTTGDHTGELF